This TCR beta chain was sequenced in a study of CD8+ T cells in alopecia areata. At the level of the study: At a dose of 5 to 10 mg twice daily, oral tofacitinib was given to treated patients.

This clone was counted a few times. Germline V gene lookup returns CDR1 SQVTM and CDR2 ANQGSEA. The CDR3 loop spans 13 amino acids. Trimming stripped 3 bases from V and 4 bases from J, with 11 bases between. cDNA prepared by RNA extraction and subsequent reverse transcription served as the template for sequencing. Sequencing was performed with immunoSEQ multiplex PCR; in TCRdb, only in-frame clones are kept and a portion is missing. The data show tens of thousands of clones, roughly half seen once. The sequence came from a human donor with alopecia areata. This specimen was CD8+ T cells sorted from blood, taken at week 0. The rearrangement joins TRBV29-1 to TRBJ2-3; D gene ambiguous. The CDR3 nucleotides read TGCAGCGTTGATGTTAGGTCTGCAGATACGCAGTATTTT. Its protein product is CSVDVRSADTQYF.